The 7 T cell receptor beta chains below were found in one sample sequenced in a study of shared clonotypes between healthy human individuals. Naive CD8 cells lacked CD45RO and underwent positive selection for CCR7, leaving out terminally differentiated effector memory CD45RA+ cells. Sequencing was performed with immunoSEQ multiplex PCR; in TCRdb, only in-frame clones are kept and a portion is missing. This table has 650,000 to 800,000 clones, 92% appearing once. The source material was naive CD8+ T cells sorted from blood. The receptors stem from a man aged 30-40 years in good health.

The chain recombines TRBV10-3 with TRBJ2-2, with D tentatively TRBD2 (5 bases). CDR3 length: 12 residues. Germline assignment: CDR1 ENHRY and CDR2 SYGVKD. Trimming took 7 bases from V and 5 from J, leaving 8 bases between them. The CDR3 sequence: CAITGETGELFF. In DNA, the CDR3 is TGTGCCATCACTGGGGAGACCGGGGAGCTGTTTTTT.

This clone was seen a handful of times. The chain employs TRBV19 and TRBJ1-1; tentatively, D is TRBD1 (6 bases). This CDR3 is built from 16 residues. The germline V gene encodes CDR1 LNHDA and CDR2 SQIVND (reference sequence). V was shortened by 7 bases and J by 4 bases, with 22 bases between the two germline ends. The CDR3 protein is CASTPGQYAMGTEAFF. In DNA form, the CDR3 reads TGTGCCAGTACTCCCGGACAGTACGCGATGGGCACTGAAGCTTTCTTT.

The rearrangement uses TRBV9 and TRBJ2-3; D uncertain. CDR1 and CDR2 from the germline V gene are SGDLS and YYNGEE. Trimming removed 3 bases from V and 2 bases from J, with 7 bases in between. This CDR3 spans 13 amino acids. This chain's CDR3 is CASSATFTDTQYF. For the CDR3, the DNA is TGTGCCAGCAGCGCGACTTTCACAGATACGCAGTATTTT.

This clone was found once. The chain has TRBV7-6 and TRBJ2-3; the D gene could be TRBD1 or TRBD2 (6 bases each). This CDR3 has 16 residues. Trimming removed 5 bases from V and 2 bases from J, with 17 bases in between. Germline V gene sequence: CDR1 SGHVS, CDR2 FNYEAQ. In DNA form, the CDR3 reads TGTGCCAGCAGCGCAGGGAGAGGGGGGCTCACAGATACGCAGTATTTT. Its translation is CASSAGRGGLTDTQYF.

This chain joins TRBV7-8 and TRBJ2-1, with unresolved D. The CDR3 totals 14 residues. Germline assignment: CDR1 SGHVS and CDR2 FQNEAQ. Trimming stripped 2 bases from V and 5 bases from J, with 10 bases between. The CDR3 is CASSLRLNDNEQFF. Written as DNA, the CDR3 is TGTGCCAGCAGCTTAAGGTTGAACGACAATGAGCAGTTCTTC.

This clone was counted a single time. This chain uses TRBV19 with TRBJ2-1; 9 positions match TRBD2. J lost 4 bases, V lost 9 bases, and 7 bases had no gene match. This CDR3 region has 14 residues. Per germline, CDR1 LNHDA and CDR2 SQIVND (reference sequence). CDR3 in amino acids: CASRPSGKYNEQFF. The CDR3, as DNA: TGTGCCAGCCGACCTAGCGGGAAGTACAATGAGCAGTTCTTC.

The CDR3 nucleotides read TGCGCCAGCAGTCAATCTGGGTCCACCGGGACTAGTGCCTACAATGAGCAGTTCTTC. This encodes CASSQSGSTGTSAYNEQFF. The chain carries TRBV23-1 and TRBJ2-1; 8 nucleotides agree with TRBD2. TRBV23-1 is identified as an open reading frame with a role that is uncertain. The CDR3 is 19 residues long. V was clipped by 0 bases and J by 2 bases; unmatched bases: 12.